Detailed here is one T cell receptor beta chain. What it binds is unknown. This entry comes from a study of T cell responses to AZD1222 COVID-19 vaccine. Repertoires were generated with immunoSEQ multiplex PCR, while TCRdb's copy carries only in-frame clones and drops some. Of 130,000 to 150,000 clones in the sample, approximately 88% were seen once. Study-level findings and limits: Rises in breadth and depth of Spike-specific TCRs came after two AZD1222 doses. Only a handful of AZD1222 recipients, several in all, had baseline seropositivity.

Source: peripheral blood, taken 28 days after the second dose of the MenACWY control vaccine. The receptor was derived from an adult who received the MenACWY meningococcal vaccine as a control.

CDR3 in amino acids: CASSLRDSRDTFF. CDR3 DNA sequence: TGTGCCAGCAGCTTAAGGGACAGCAGGGATACTTTCTTT. The chain is built from TRBV7-9 and TRBJ1-1; 7 nucleotides align to TRBD1. Germline V gene sequence: CDR1 SEHNR, CDR2 FQNEAQ (reference sequence). This CDR3 is 13 amino acids long. Trimming took 2 bases from V and 12 from J; bases not matched to a gene: 9.